These 22 T cell receptor beta chains originate from one sample sequenced in a study of cytomegalovirus exposure and HLA in healthy donors. Profiled with immunoSEQ multiplex PCR; TCRdb holds only in-frame clones, not every one. The repertoire includes 250,000 or so clones, more than 75% of them detected once, and around 12% sits in the top ten. The sequenced material came from PBMCs. These receptors originate from a man aged 18-30 years in good health and CMV-seropositive.

The chain links TRBV28 to TRBJ1-2; D ambiguous. CDR3 length equals 13 residues. CDR1 is MDHEN, CDR2 SYDVKM, per germline. Trimming removed 2 bases from V and 3 bases from J, with 7 bases in between. CDR3 DNA sequence: TGTGCCAGCAGTTTAAGGGCGGACTATGGCTACACCTTC. Protein product: CASSLRADYGYTF.

This clone was found once. The V call is TRBV5-1, the J call TRBJ1-2, with D hard to call. CDR1 and CDR2 (germline): SGHRS, YFSETQ. V was shortened by 0 bases and J by 2 bases, with 8 bases between the two germline ends. The CDR3 totals 14 residues. CDR3 sequence reads: CASSLESGNYGYTF. The CDR3 DNA reads as TGCGCCAGCAGCTTGGAATCGGGGAACTATGGCTACACCTTC.

This sequence joins TRBV5-1 and TRBJ1-4; possible D gene TRBD1, 6 bases. The CDR3 totals 16 residues. V was shortened by 3 bases and J by 0 bases, with 12 bases between the two germline ends. Germline V CDR1 and CDR2: SGHRS, YFSETQ. CDR3 DNA: TGCGCCAGCAGCTGGGGGGGCTCGACAACTAATGAAAAACTGTTTTTT. Protein: CASSWGGSTTNEKLFF.

The gene calls are TRBV5-1 and TRBJ1-1, with D possibly TRBD1 on 6 matching bases. Germline CDR1 reads SGHRS; CDR2 reads YFSETQ. The CDR3 sequence is 16 residues long. The ends were cut back, 4 bases at V and 1 base at J, with 17 bases in the middle. CDR3 protein: CASSLLLGGQNTEAFF. The DNA for the CDR3 is TGCGCCAGCAGCCTCCTCCTCGGGGGCCAGAACACTGAAGCTTTCTTT.

The chain is built from TRBV2 and TRBJ1-2, with D possibly TRBD1 on 5 matching bases. The V end was cut by 6 bases, the J end by 4 bases, with 15 bases between. Germline CDR1 reads SNHLY; CDR2 reads FYNNEI. This CDR3 region has 14 residues. The CDR3: CASSEPWDPYGYTF. CDR3 coding DNA: TGTGCCAGCAGCGAACCTTGGGACCCCTATGGCTACACCTTC. Full variable domain (rest looked up from reference TRBV2 and TRBJ1-2): EPEVTQTPSHQVTQMGQEVILRCVPISNHLYFYWYRQILGQKVEFLVSFYNNEISEKSEIFDDQFSVERPDGSNFTLKIRSTKLEDSAMYFCASSEPWDPYGYTFGSGTRLTVV.

The chain joins TRBV15 to TRBJ1-5; TRBD1 is a possible D gene (5 bases). Trimming pared 6 bases from V and 0 bases from J, leaving 12 bases between. CDR1 LNHNV and CDR2 YYDKDF come from the germline V gene (reference sequence). The CDR3 has 15 amino acids. CDR3 residues: CATRIGALSNQPQHF. Written as DNA, the CDR3 is TGTGCCACCAGAATAGGGGCACTTAGCAATCAGCCCCAGCATTTT.

V usage is TRBV7-2 and J usage is TRBJ2-5; perhaps TRBD2 as D (6 bases). Germline CDR1 reads SGHTA; CDR2 reads FQGNSA. This CDR3 is 13 amino acids long. V lost 5 bases to trimming and J lost 5 bases, with 12 bases between them. CDR3 region: CASSGRWGETQYF. CDR3 in DNA: TGTGCCAGCAGCGGGAGGTGGGGGGAGACCCAGTACTTC.

In DNA form, the CDR3 reads TGTGCCAGCAGCTTAGACGGGTTCGTGGGCTACACCTTC. Its translation is CASSLDGFVGYTF. V usage is TRBV7-3 and J usage is TRBJ1-2, with D unclear. This CDR3 has 13 residues. Germline CDR1 is SGHTA and CDR2 is FQGTGA. The germline V and J ends were trimmed by 2 bases and 8 bases, with 12 bases remaining between them.

The chain has TRBV4-1 and TRBJ1-4; D is undetermined. Trimming removed 4 bases from V and 8 bases from J, with 14 bases in between. The germline V gene has CDR1 MGHRA and CDR2 YSYEKL. The CDR3 covers 14 residues. Written as DNA, the CDR3 is TGCGCCAGCAGCCGATCCGAAGCAGGCGAAAAACTGTTTTTT. This codes for CASSRSEAGEKLFF.

V usage is TRBV4-1 and J usage is TRBJ2-6, with 7 bases that match TRBD1. The V gene end was trimmed by 1 base and the J gene end by 2 bases; junction bases not matched to a gene: 2. CDR3 length equals 16 residues. Looked up from germline, CDR1 is MGHRA and CDR2 is YSYEKL. This CDR3 is CASSQATGAGANVLTF. DNA for the CDR3: TGCGCCAGCAGCCAAGCTACAGGGGCTGGGGCCAACGTCCTGACTTTC.

The rearrangement links TRBV25-1 to TRBJ1-1; 10 bases fit TRBD1. The germline V gene has CDR1 MGHDK and CDR2 SYGVNS. CDR3 length: 14 amino acids. With 6 bases clipped from V and 5 bases from J, the junction kept 6 bases outside the gene matches. This CDR3 reads CASRPTGGWTEAFF. CDR3 coding DNA: TGTGCCAGCAGGCCGACAGGGGGCTGGACTGAAGCTTTCTTT.

This sequence joins TRBV7-7 and TRBJ2-5; no firm D call. Trimming shortened V by 5 bases and J by 2 bases, and 15 bases separated the two germline ends. Germline CDR1 is SSHAT and CDR2 is FNYEAQ (reference sequence). The CDR3 loop spans 15 amino acids. The CDR3 DNA sequence: TGTGCCAGCAGCCTCCTTACGTTACAGCAAGAGACCCAGTACTTC. Residues: CASSLLTLQQETQYF.

V usage is TRBV25-1 and J usage is TRBJ1-1; D is perhaps TRBD1 (6 bases). Germline V gene data show CDR1 as MGHDK and CDR2 as SYGVNS. This CDR3 spans 13 amino acids. V lost 4 bases and J lost 6, with 12 bases in between. CDR3 coding DNA: TGTGCCAGCAGTGGTAGACAGGAGTCTGAAGCTTTCTTT. Residues: CASSGRQESEAFF.

This chain connects TRBV27 to TRBJ2-7; 12 bases fit TRBD2. This CDR3 spans 18 amino acids. CDR1 and CDR2 from the germline V gene are MNHEY and SMNVEV (reference sequence). The J segment lost 0 bases and the V segment lost 4 bases, leaving 10 bases of the junction unmatched. CDR3: CASSSLTSGGISSYEQYF. CDR3 nucleotide sequence: TGTGCCAGCAGTTCCCTGACTAGCGGGGGAATAAGCTCCTACGAGCAGTACTTC.

The chain has TRBV10-3 and TRBJ1-1, with D possibly matching TRBD1 (6 bases). The CDR3 has 13 amino acids. Germline V lookup: CDR1 ENHRY, CDR2 SYGVKD. V was shortened by 6 bases and J by 5 bases, with 13 bases between the two germline ends. CDR3 nucleotides: TGTGCCATCAGAGGGGAGGGGGGAACTGAAGCTTTCTTT. It codes for CAIRGEGGTEAFF.

This rearrangement joins TRBV5-1 to TRBJ2-2; tentatively, D is TRBD1 (6 bases). Germline loops: CDR1 SGHRS, CDR2 YFSETQ. This CDR3 has 16 amino acids. Deletions cut 1 base from V and 3 bases from J, with 13 bases between. As DNA, the CDR3 is TGCGCCAGCAGCTTGAGTCGAGGGGGATACACCGGGGAGCTGTTTTTT. Its translation is CASSLSRGGYTGELFF.

The chain is built from TRBV5-1 and TRBJ2-3; D ambiguous. CDR1 SGHRS and CDR2 YFSETQ come from the germline V gene. The CDR3 contains 14 residues. Trimming removed 0 bases at V and 1 base at J, with 6 bases between. CDR3 loop: CASSLDKGTDTQYF. CDR3 in DNA: TGCGCCAGCAGCTTGGATAAGGGCACAGATACGCAGTATTTT. The variable domain in full, with the rest retrieved from reference TRBV5-1 and TRBJ2-3, is KAGVTQTPRYLIKTRGQQVTLSCSPISGHRSVSWYQQTPGQGLQFLFEYFSETQRNKGNFPGRFSGRQFSNSRSEMNVSTLELGDSALYLCASSLDKGTDTQYFGPGTRLTVL.

Only a few counts were recorded for this clone. The rearrangement links TRBV2 to TRBJ2-2; TRBD1 is a possible D gene (6 bases). CDR3 length: 13 amino acids. Trimming stripped 10 bases from V and 5 bases from J, with 14 bases between. The V gene's germline CDR1 is SNHLY and CDR2 FYNNEI. The CDR3 here is CATSDSLTGELFF. CDR3 coding DNA: TGTGCCACCTCGGACAGCTTAACCGGGGAGCTGTTTTTT. The full variable domain, in which reference TRBV2 and TRBJ2-2 provide the parts outside the CDR3, is EPEVTQTPSHQVTQMGQEVILRCVPISNHLYFYWYRQILGQKVEFLVSFYNNEISEKSEIFDDQFSVERPDGSNFTLKIRSTKLEDSAMYFCATSDSLTGELFFGEGSRLTVL.

V gene TRBV4-2 combines with J gene TRBJ2-7, with TRBD2 matching over 13 bases. Germline loops: CDR1 LGHNA, CDR2 YNFKEQ. V lost 0 bases to trimming and J lost 4 bases; unmatched junction nucleotides: 6. The CDR3 consists of 17 residues. CDR3: CASSQESGLAGVYEQYF. DNA of the CDR3: TGTGCCAGCAGCCAAGAGTCTGGACTAGCGGGAGTTTACGAGCAGTACTTC.

The chain combines TRBV7-3 with TRBJ2-1; possible D gene TRBD2, 5 bases. Trimming removed 3 bases at V and 4 bases at J, with 10 bases between. CDR3 size: 14 residues. Per the germline V gene, CDR1 is SGHTA and CDR2 is FQGTGA. The CDR3 DNA is TGTGCCAGCAGCTTGACTACCCTTTACAATGAGCAGTTCTTC. Translation gives CASSLTTLYNEQFF.

The CDR3 loop reads CATSSRTGNTEAFF. The CDR3 DNA is TGTGCCACCAGCAGTCGGACGGGGAACACTGAAGCTTTCTTT. The rearrangement uses TRBV15 and TRBJ1-1; no firm D call. V lost 3 bases, J lost 1 base, and 9 bases lay in between. The CDR3 length is 14 residues. From germline, CDR1 is LNHNV and CDR2 YYDKDF (reference sequence).

This clone was counted a single time. DNA of the CDR3: TGTGCCAGCAGCTTGAACGGACTGCCGAACACTGAAGCTTTCTTT. This encodes CASSLNGLPNTEAFF. The chain uses TRBV5-4 and TRBJ1-1; D ambiguous. The germline V and J ends were trimmed by 1 base and 1 base, with 11 bases remaining between them. The CDR3 is 15 amino acids. Germline assignment: CDR1 SGHNT and CDR2 YYREEE (reference sequence).